The present TCR beta chain was sequenced within a study of T cells in Graves' hyperthyroidism and ophthalmopathy. Turning to the study itself: The authors collected peripheral blood at initial diagnosis, before any treatment.

Study-level findings and limits: Median prediction lead before ophthalmopathy onset was 5 to 7 months with the model. The majority of expanded thyroid clonotypes above 0.001 also appeared in blood.

With V trimmed by 6 bases and J by 2 bases, 4 bases remained unmatched. CDR1 and CDR2 from the germline V gene are SNHLY and FYNNEI. The CDR3 is made up of 16 amino acids. This clonotype was observed many times. Its antigen is not known. Researchers amplified the TCR beta CDR3 regions from RNA transcripts. First-round RT-PCR targeting the TCR CDR3 was performed with the HTBI primer set. MiXCR, run by TCRdb on the multiplex PCR reads, gives a single entry per CDR3 protein. The sample lists approximately 30,000 distinct CDR3 sequences, around 53% occurring once. J is TRBJ2-6 and V is TRBV2, with 10 bases aligning to TRBD1. Material: blood. The clonotype was recovered from a woman in her thirties or forties with Graves' ophthalmopathy. The CDR3 DNA is TGTGCCAGCAGGGAGGGACAGGGGACTGGGGCCAACGTCCTGACTTTC. Translating gives CASREGQGTGANVLTF. The full variable domain, rest sourced from reference TRBV2 and TRBJ2-6, is EPEVTQTPSHQVTQMGQEVILRCVPISNHLYFYWYRQILGQKVEFLVSFYNNEISEKSEIFDDQFSVERPDGSNFTLKIRSTKLEDSAMYFCASREGQGTGANVLTFGAGSRLTVL.